Following are 2 T cell receptor beta chains from one sample sequenced in a study of T cell repertoires in cytomegalovirus infection. TCRdb passed the reads through MiXCR, listing each CDR3 protein once. Of hundreds of thousands of distinct CDR3 sequences in the sample, more than 20% are singletons; the top ten hold 6.5% to 10%. The specimen was CD8+ T cells from PBMCs. The source is a human donor in good health (CMV status not recorded). Some clones in this sample may be carry-over from other donors' samples.

There are many counts of this clonotype. CDR3: CASSARTSGAEQYV. CDR3 bases: TGTGCCAGCAGCGCCCGGACTAGCGGGGCGGAGCAGTACGTC. This chain uses TRBV7-8 with TRBJ2-7; 12 bases agree with TRBD2. Germline loops: CDR1 SGHVS, CDR2 FQNEAQ. There are 14 residues in the CDR3. After removal of 5 bases from V and 7 bases from J, the junction contained 6 bases not matched to a gene.

The gene calls are TRBV20-1 and TRBJ1-5, with D unclear. V lost 1 base to trimming and J lost 11 bases, with 12 bases between them. The CDR3 is 12 amino acids. CDR1 and CDR2 (germline): DFQATT, SNEGSKA (reference sequence). The CDR3 DNA follows: TGCAGTGCTAGAGCATCCGAGATGACCCAGCATTTT. Translated, it gives CSARASEMTQHF.